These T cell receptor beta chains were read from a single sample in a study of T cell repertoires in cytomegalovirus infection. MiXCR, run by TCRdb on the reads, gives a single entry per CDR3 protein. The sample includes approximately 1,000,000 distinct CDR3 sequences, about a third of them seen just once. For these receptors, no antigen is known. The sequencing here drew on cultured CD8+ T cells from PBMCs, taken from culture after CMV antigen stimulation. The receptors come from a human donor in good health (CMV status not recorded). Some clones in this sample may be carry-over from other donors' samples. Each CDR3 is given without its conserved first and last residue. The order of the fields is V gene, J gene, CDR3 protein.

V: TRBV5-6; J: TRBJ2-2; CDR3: ASSLAKDGGVNGELF
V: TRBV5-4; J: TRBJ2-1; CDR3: ASSPNGGNAYNEQF
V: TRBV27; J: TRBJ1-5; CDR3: ASSLSPNPAGNQPQH
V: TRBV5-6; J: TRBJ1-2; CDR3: ASSLAVGPYGYT
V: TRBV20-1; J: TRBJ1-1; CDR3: SARAEAF
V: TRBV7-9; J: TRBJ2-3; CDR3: ASSLDLGDLGDADTQY
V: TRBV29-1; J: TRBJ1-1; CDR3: SVHGRPGTTEAF
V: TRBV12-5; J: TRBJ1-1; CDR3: ASGLWQGSAEAF
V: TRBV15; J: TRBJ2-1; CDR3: ATSRVMRQGNEQF
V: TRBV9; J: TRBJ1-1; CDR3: ASSVVVRRGTEAF
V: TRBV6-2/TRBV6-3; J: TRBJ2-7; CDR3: ASSLGTGEVYEQY
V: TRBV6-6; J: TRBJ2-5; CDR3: ASSYLQGWETQY
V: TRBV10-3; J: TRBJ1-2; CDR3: AISESGQAPYGYT
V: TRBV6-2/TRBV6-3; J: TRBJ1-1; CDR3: ASSYSKHGWDTEAF
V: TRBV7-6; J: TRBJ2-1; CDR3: ASSLTRNNEQF
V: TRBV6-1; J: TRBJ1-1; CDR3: ASSRPTGSNTEAF
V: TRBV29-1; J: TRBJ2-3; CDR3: SVGGGRGTQY
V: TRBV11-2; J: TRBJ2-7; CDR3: ASSLELWTGTYEQY
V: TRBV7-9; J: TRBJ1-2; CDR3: ASSLKDSYGYT
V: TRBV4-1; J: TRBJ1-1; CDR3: ASSHPGQGNTEAF
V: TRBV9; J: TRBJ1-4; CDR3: ASSAPGQGLEKLF
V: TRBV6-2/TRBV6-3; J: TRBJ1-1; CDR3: ASKLPRGTEAF
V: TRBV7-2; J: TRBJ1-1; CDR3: ASSLGDGAEAF
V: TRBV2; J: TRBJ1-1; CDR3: ASSPPGQGASTEAF
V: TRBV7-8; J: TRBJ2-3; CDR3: ASSFPFRGGASYTQY
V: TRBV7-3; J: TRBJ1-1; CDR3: ASSPKAGGRTEAF
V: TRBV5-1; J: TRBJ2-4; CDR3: ASSSAGSRGGRKNIQY
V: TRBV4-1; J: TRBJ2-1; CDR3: ASSPQKLEQF
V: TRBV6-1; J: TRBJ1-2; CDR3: ASSEGRWGRGNYGYT
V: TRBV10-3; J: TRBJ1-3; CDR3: AIRRLTGNTIY
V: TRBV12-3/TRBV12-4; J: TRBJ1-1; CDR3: ASGVGQGATEAF
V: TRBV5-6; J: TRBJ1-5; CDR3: ASSLRGPVWSRPQH
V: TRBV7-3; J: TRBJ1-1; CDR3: ASSPRDQMNTEAF